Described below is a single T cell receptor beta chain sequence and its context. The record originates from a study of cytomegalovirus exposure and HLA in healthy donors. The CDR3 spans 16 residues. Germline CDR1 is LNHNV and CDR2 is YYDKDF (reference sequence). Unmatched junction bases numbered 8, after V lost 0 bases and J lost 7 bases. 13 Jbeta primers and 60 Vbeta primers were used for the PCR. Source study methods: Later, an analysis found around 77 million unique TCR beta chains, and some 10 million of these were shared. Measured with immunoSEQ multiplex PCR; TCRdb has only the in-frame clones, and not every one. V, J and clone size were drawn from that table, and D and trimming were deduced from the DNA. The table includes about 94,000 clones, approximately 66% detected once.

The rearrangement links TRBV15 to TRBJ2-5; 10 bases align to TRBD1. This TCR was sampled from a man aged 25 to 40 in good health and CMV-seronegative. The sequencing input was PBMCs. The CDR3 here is CATSRDLGTGVGTQYF. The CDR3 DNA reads TGTGCCACCAGCAGAGATTTAGGGACAGGGGTTGGGACCCAGTACTTC.